The sample holds a few counts of the clone carrying this TCR beta chain. Germline lookup yields CDR1 LGHDT and CDR2 YNNKEL (reference sequence). V lost 0 bases and J lost 3, with 15 bases in between. This CDR3 is built from 17 residues. This specimen belongs to a study of molecular identifiers for immune sequencing clone quantification. In TCRdb, the PCR reads were re-called with MiXCR into one record per CDR3 protein. This sample has around 480,000 distinct CDR3 sequences, with about 26% found just once. Sequencing used naive CD8+ T cells from blood, with Jurkat cell RNA spiked in. The sample's subset: FACS-sorted CD8+CD4-CCR7+CD45RA+ naive T cells. This receptor was taken from a human donor in good health. Some libraries in this study had Jurkat cell RNA spiked in. This sequence joins TRBV3-1 and TRBJ2-4; a weak D match, TRBD2 (5 bases). The chain's CDR3 is CASSQDPDTRDKNIQYF. Written as DNA, the CDR3 is TGTGCCAGCAGCCAAGATCCTGACACCCGGGACAAAAACATTCAGTACTTC.